Listed below are T cell receptor beta chains from one sample, sequenced in a study of neurological immune-mediated disorders. TCRdb re-called the 5' RACE reads through MiXCR, storing one row per CDR3 protein. The table includes under 40,000 distinct CDR3 sequences, approximately 4.2% detected once. The sequencing input was PBMCs. These receptors originate from a man younger than 35 in good health. Each CDR3 is given with its conserved first and last residue. Fields, in order: clone size, V gene, D gene, J gene, CDR3 protein, CDR3 DNA. A D gene is named only where the DNA matches it firmly. Size is stated for part of the rows, as once, few or many counts, or as a class when the clone is expanded.

many	TRBV9	TRBD1	TRBJ1-1	CASSETGGATEAFF	TGTGCCAGCAGCGAGACAGGGGGGGCCACTGAAGCTTTCTTT
many	TRBV7-9	NA	TRBJ1-1	CASRTGPNTEAFF	TGTGCCAGCAGGACCGGACCGAACACTGAAGCTTTCTTT
many	TRBV20-1	TRBD1	TRBJ1-6	CSAGNPGQGTLNSPLHF	TGCAGTGCTGGAAACCCGGGACAGGGGACCCTTAATTCACCCCTCCACTTT
NA	TRBV10-2	NA	TRBJ2-7	CASSPGYEQYF	TGCGCCAGCAGTCCCGGTTACGAGCAGTACTTC
once	TRBV6-5	NA	TRBJ1-5	CASSLGTPTDPYYSNQPQHF	TGTGCCAGCAGTCTAGGGACTCCGACGGACCCCTATTATAGCAATCAGCCCCAGCATTTT
many	TRBV6-2/TRBV6-3	TRBD2	TRBJ2-5	CASSYTPSGVQETQYF	TGTGCCAGCAGTTACACCCCCAGCGGGGTACAAGAGACCCAGTACTTC
many	TRBV24-1	NA	TRBJ1-2	CATSAADSSRLGYTF	TGTGCCACCAGTGCTGCGGACAGTTCACGGCTCGGCTACACCTTC
many	TRBV7-2	NA	TRBJ1-6	CASSLQGSPLHF	TGTGCCAGCAGCTTACAGGGTTCACCCCTCCACTTT
many	TRBV20-1	NA	TRBJ2-3	CSARGMTDTQYF	TGCAGTGCTAGGGGGATGACAGATACGCAGTATTTT
many	TRBV20-1	TRBD1	TRBJ1-3	CSARSTGTAGNTIYF	TGCAGTGCTAGATCTACCGGGACAGCTGGAAACACCATATATTTT
many	TRBV6-1	TRBD1	TRBJ2-2	CASSGQGANTGELFF	TGTGCCAGCAGTGGACAGGGCGCGAACACCGGGGAGCTGTTTTTT
many	TRBV20-1	TRBD2	TRBJ2-1	CSASGGAPSSYNEQFF	TGCAGTGCTAGCGGGGGGGCCCCCAGCTCCTACAATGAGCAGTTCTTC
many	TRBV5-6	NA	TRBJ1-1	CASSLAGLTEAFF	TGTGCCAGCAGCTTGGCTGGGCTCACTGAAGCTTTCTTT
many	TRBV20-1	NA	TRBJ1-5	CSARTGNQPQHF	TGCAGTGCCCGAACGGGTAATCAGCCCCAGCATTTT
medium-sized	TRBV20-1	NA	TRBJ1-2	CSASGGDSGYTF	TGCAGTGCTAGTGGGGGGGACTCTGGCTACACCTTC
many	TRBV29-1	NA	TRBJ2-3	CSADDRGPDTQYF	TGCAGCGCTGATGACCGGGGGCCAGATACGCAGTATTTT
many	TRBV7-2	TRBD1	TRBJ2-5	CASSLHRGLRETQYF	TGTGCCAGCAGCCTTCACAGGGGTCTACGAGAGACCCAGTACTTC
many	TRBV7-2	NA	TRBJ1-1	CASRWGGDPTEAFF	TGTGCCAGCAGGTGGGGGGGGGACCCCACTGAAGCTTTCTTT
many	TRBV20-1	TRBD1	TRBJ1-2	CSASRGQGSDYGYTF	TGCAGTGCTAGCAGGGGACAGGGTTCCGACTATGGCTACACCTTC
many	TRBV25-1	NA	TRBJ1-6	CASSEGTSLLNSPLHF	TGTGCCAGCAGTGAGGGGACATCCCTTTTAAATTCACCCCTCCACTTT
NA	TRBV4-1	NA	TRBJ2-1	CASRDTLVGAEQFF	TGCGCCAGCAGAGACACCCTCGTGGGAGCTGAGCAGTTCTTC
NA	TRBV29-1	NA	TRBJ2-7	CSVEGGGDFYEQYF	TGCAGCGTTGAGGGGGGGGGCGATTTTTACGAGCAGTACTTC
many	TRBV29-1	TRBD2	TRBJ2-7	CSDQRGSPSEQYF	TGCAGCGATCAGCGGGGCAGCCCCTCCGAGCAGTACTTC
many	TRBV9	NA	TRBJ1-6	CASSVAGNSPLHF	TGTGCCAGCAGCGTAGCGGGTAATTCACCCCTCCACTTT
many	TRBV4-2	NA	TRBJ2-5	CASSSQGVGETQYF	TGTGCCAGCAGCTCGCAGGGTGTCGGGGAGACCCAGTACTTC
many	TRBV20-1	TRBD1	TRBJ1-1	CSATGPGQGLEAFF	TGCAGTGCTACCGGACCGGGACAGGGGCTCGAAGCTTTCTTT
many	TRBV12-3/TRBV12-4	NA	TRBJ2-2	CALLAASTGELFF	TGTGCACTACTCGCAGCGAGCACCGGGGAGCTGTTTTTT
many	TRBV7-9	NA	TRBJ1-5	CASSPNYSNQPQHF	TGTGCCAGCAGCCCAAATTATAGCAATCAGCCCCAGCATTTT
many	TRBV29-1	NA	TRBJ2-7	CSVSKASYEQYF	TGCAGCGTTTCCAAGGCTTCCTACGAGCAGTACTTC
many	TRBV19	TRBD1	TRBJ1-1	CASRLRQGFMNTEAFF	TGTGCCAGTAGGCTCCGACAGGGCTTCATGAACACTGAAGCTTTCTTT
many	TRBV20-1	NA	TRBJ2-5	CSARGHQETQYF	TGCAGTGCTAGAGGCCATCAAGAGACCCAGTACTTC
many	TRBV11-2	NA	TRBJ1-1	CASSLVPGNTEAFF	TGTGCCAGCAGCTTAGTCCCGGGGAACACTGAAGCTTTCTTT
many	TRBV29-1	TRBD1	TRBJ1-1	CSVNRGRTEAFF	TGCAGCGTTAACAGGGGAAGGACTGAAGCTTTCTTT
many	TRBV5-1	TRBD1	TRBJ1-2	CASSLGDRWYGYTF	TGCGCCAGCAGCTTGGGGGACAGATGGTATGGCTACACCTTC
many	TRBV3-1	NA	TRBJ1-2	CASSHGGREGSDYTF	TGTGCCAGCAGCCATGGGGGCCGCGAGGGTTCTGACTACACCTTC
many	TRBV7-9	NA	TRBJ1-1	CASSLHGGTEAFF	TGTGCCAGCAGCTTACATGGGGGAACTGAAGCTTTCTTT
many	TRBV5-1	TRBD1	TRBJ2-2	CASSWDRSNTGELFF	TGCGCCAGCAGCTGGGACAGGAGTAACACCGGGGAGCTGTTTTTT
many	TRBV6-5	NA	TRBJ1-2	CASSYSSTEGYTF	TGTGCCAGCAGTTACTCGTCCACAGAAGGCTACACCTTC
many	TRBV6-1	NA	TRBJ2-2	CASSSSQGSGELFF	TGTGCCAGCAGTTCATCGCAGGGATCCGGGGAGCTGTTTTTT